Following are 5 T cell receptor beta chains from one sample sequenced in a study of shared clonotypes between healthy human individuals. TCRdb keeps only in-frame clones here, not all; method: immunoSEQ multiplex PCR. This sample carries about 1.1 million clones, around three quarters of them seen once, and the ten largest clones take under 0.65%. The source material was memory CD4+ T cells from PBMCs. Stated subset: CD45RA-negative fraction. Every receptor here comes from a man in his late teens or twenties in good health. Some clones in this sample may be carry-over from other donors' samples.

This clone was counted between two and nine times. This rearrangement joins TRBV11-3 to TRBJ1-1; a weak D match, TRBD1 (5 bases). V was pared by 0 bases and J by 4 bases, with 24 bases between. Germline V gene data show CDR1 as SGHNT and CDR2 as YENEEA. The CDR3 covers 19 residues. CDR3 amino acids: CASSLDNARASESVTEAFF. For the CDR3, the DNA is TGTGCCAGCAGCTTAGATAACGCCAGGGCGTCGGAGAGTGTCACTGAAGCTTTCTTT.

The genes are TRBV28 and TRBJ2-7, with D unresolved. The CDR3 is 13 amino acids. Germline lookup yields CDR1 MDHEN and CDR2 SYDVKM. Deletions cut 2 bases from V and 3 bases from J, with 8 bases between. The CDR3 reads CASSLPRHYEQYF. CDR3 in DNA: TGTGCCAGCAGTTTACCCCGACACTACGAGCAGTACTTC.

This clone has more than one count but fewer than ten. The chain carries TRBV7-3 and TRBJ2-1, with D hard to call. Germline CDR1 and CDR2: SGHTA and FQGTGA. Trimming left V 0 bases short and J 11 bases short, with 14 bases between. This CDR3 is built from 14 residues. Written as DNA, the CDR3 is TGTGCCAGCAGCTTAACACTGAACAGCGATCAGCAGTTCTTC. This gives the protein CASSLTLNSDQQFF.

This clone showed up just once. The chain employs TRBV5-1 and TRBJ1-1; D gene ambiguous. There are 12 residues in the CDR3. V dropped 2 bases and J dropped 8 bases, with 10 bases sitting between them. The germline V gene encodes CDR1 SGHRS and CDR2 YFSETQ. The CDR3 nucleotides read TGCGCCAGCAGCTTAGGTGGCGAGGAAGCTTTCTTT. As protein: CASSLGGEEAFF.

This chain uses TRBV28 with TRBJ2-4, with D perhaps matching TRBD2 (6 bases). CDR3 length: 15 amino acids. V was clipped by 10 bases and J by 0 bases, with 16 bases between them. The germline CDR1 and CDR2 sequences are MDHEN and SYDVKM. The CDR3 spells CAINSGALAKNIQYF. For the CDR3, the DNA is TGTGCCATCAACTCGGGAGCCCTAGCCAAAAACATTCAGTACTTC.